This paragraph covers one T cell receptor beta chain sequence. Its antigen remains unknown. The data belong to a study of T cells in Graves' hyperthyroidism and ophthalmopathy. Turning to the study itself: Initial diagnosis, before any treatment, was when peripheral blood was collected. Study results and caveats: Blood samples included most of the expanded thyroid clonotypes exceeding 0.001.

V lost 8 bases to trimming and J lost 0 bases, with 17 bases between them. The CDR3 is 17 amino acids. Germline V gives CDR1 MNHEY, CDR2 SMNVEV (reference sequence). Diagnoses used clinical symptoms, serum thyroxine and TRAb, thyroid ultrasound and orbital computed tomography. This sample holds PBMCs from about 10 ml fresh peripheral blood. Template material for amplifying TCR beta CDR3 regions consisted of RNA transcripts. Carried out on the TCR CDR3, a first-round RT-PCR used the HTBI primer set. MiXCR, run by TCRdb on the multiplex PCR reads, gives a single entry per CDR3 protein. The data show around 520,000 distinct CDR3 sequences, with roughly a quarter seen just once and approximately 10% held by the top ten.

Sequences were obtained from blood. The chain uses TRBV27 and TRBJ1-6, with TRBD1 as a possible D gene (5 bases). This clonotype was sampled from a woman under 40 with Graves' ophthalmopathy. CDR3 DNA sequence: TGTGCCAGCGGGGCTCCGGGGTTGAGCTCCTATAATTCACCCCTCCACTTT. Protein sequence: CASGAPGLSSYNSPLHF.